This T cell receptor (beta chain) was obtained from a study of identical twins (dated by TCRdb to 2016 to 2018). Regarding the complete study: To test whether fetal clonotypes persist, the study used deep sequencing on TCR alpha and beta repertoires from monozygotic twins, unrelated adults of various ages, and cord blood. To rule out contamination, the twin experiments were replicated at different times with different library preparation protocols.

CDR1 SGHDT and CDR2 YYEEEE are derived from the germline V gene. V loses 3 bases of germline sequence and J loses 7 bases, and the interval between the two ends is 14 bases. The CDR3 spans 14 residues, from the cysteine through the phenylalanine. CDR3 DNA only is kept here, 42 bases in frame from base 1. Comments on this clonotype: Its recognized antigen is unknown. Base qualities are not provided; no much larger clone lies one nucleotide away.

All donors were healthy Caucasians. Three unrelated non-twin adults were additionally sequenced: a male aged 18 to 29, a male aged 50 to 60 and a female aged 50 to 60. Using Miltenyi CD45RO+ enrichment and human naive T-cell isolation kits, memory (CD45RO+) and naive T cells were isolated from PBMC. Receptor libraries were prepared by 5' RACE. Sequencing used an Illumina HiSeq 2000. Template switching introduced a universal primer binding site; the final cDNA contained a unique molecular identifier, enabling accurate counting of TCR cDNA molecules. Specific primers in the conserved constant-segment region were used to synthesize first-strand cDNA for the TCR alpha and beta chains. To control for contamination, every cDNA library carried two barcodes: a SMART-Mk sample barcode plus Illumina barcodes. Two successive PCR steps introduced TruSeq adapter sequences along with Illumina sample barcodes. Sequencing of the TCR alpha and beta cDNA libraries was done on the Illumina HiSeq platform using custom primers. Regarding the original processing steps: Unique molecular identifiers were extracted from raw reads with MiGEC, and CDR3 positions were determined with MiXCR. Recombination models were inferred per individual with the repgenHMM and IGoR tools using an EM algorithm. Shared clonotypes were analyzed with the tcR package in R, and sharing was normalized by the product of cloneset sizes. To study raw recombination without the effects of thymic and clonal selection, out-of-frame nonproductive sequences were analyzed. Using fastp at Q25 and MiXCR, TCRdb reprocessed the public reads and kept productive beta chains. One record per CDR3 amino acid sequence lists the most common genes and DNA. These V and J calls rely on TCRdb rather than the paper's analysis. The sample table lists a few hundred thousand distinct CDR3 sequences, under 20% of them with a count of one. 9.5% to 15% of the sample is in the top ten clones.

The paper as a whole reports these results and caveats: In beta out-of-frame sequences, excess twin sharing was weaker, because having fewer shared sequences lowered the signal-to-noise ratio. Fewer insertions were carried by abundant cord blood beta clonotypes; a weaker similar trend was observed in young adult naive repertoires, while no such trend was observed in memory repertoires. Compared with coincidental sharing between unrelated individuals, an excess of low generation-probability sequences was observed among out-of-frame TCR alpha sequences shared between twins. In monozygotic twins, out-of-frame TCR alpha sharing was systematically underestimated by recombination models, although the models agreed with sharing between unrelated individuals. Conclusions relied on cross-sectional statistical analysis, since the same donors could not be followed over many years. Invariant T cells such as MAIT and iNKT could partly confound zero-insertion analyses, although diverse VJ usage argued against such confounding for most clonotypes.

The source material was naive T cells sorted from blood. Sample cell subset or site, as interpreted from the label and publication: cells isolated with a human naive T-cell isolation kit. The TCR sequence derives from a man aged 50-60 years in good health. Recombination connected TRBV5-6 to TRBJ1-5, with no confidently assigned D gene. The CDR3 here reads CASSSMDGLQPQHF. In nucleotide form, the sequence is TGTGCCAGCAGCTCGATGGATGGGCTCCAGCCCCAGCATTTT.